Each of the 4 T cell receptor beta chains below was sequenced from the same sample in a study of shared clonotypes between healthy human individuals. Clones were sequenced by immunoSEQ multiplex PCR, and TCRdb holds only the in-frame ones, with some missing. The sample records approximately 1.9 million clones, about 94% being singletons. Only CD45RO-negative cells positively selected for CCR7 counted as naive CD8 cells, so terminally differentiated effector memory CD45RA+ cells were excluded. Source material: naive CD8+ T cells from PBMCs. These receptors all stem from a man younger than 35 in good health. Some clones in this sample may be carry-over from other donors' samples.

The chain links TRBV28 to TRBJ1-1, with 8 bases identical to TRBD1. V trimming: 6 bases; J trimming: 5 bases; junction bases outside the gene matches: 17. Germline V lookup: CDR1 MDHEN, CDR2 SYDVKM. CDR3 length: 17 amino acids. CDR3 region: CASRVGFRQGRDTEAFF. CDR3 DNA: TGTGCCAGCAGGGTTGGGTTCAGACAGGGGAGGGATACTGAAGCTTTCTTT.

This sequence joins TRBV19 and TRBJ2-7; no clear D gene. Germline lookup yields CDR1 LNHDA and CDR2 SQIVND (reference sequence). V was trimmed by 3 bases and J by 6 bases, leaving 15 bases between them. The CDR3 is 14 residues long. CDR3 amino acids: CASSIVASPSEQYF. The CDR3 DNA sequence: TGTGCCAGTAGTATCGTAGCAAGCCCCAGCGAGCAGTACTTC.

The J gene is TRBJ2-1, the V gene TRBV28; D is perhaps TRBD1 or TRBD2 (6 bases each). V was clipped by 7 bases and J by 4 bases, with 20 bases between them. The CDR3 spans 16 residues. Germline assignment: CDR1 MDHEN and CDR2 SYDVKM. For the CDR3, the DNA is TGTGCCAGCATCCCATGGAGGGGGACCTATTACAATGAGCAGTTCTTC. Amino acids: CASIPWRGTYYNEQFF.

The chain links TRBV10-2 to TRBJ2-2; no clear D gene. The CDR3 loop spans 14 amino acids. Trimming cost V 7 bases and J 2 bases, with 11 bases left between them. Germline V lookup: CDR1 WSHSY, CDR2 SAAADI. CDR3 region: CASITGPNTGELFF. CDR3 DNA: TGCGCCAGCATTACTGGTCCTAACACCGGGGAGCTGTTTTTT.